Listed below are T cell receptor beta chains from one sample, sequenced in a study of T cells after yellow fever vaccination. TCRdb re-derived calls from the 5' RACE reads in MiXCR, one entry per CDR3 protein. The top ten clones hold 20% to 25% of a sample with 65,000 to 90,000 distinct CDR3 sequences, roughly 14% of them seen once. The sequenced sample was CD8+ T cells not binding an NS4B(214-222) dextramer, sorted from PBMCs, obtained about 20 days after the first yellow fever vaccination. The receptors originated from a man aged 18 to 29 who received the YFV17D yellow fever vaccine. Both conserved end residues are trimmed from each CDR3. Clone size, where shown, is once, few, many, or a class for clones that have expanded.

clone size	V gene	J gene	CDR3 protein
many	TRBV6-5	TRBJ2-2	ASSPPRYTGELF
few	TRBV20-1	TRBJ1-3	SARRGPGNTIY
few	TRBV12-3/TRBV12-4	TRBJ2-3	ASSLEQFTDTQY
NA	TRBV29-1	TRBJ2-3	SAVTGIKYTDTQY
NA	TRBV10-3	TRBJ2-3	AISESEVTPKTDTQY
NA	TRBV27	TRBJ2-7	ASSLTQASSYEQY
NA	TRBV24-1	TRBJ1-2	ATSDLGGYT
NA	TRBV11-2	TRBJ2-5	ASSFGGGEQETQY
NA	TRBV3-1	TRBJ2-2	ASSQVDRTGELF
NA	TRBV4-1	TRBJ2-5	ASSQKRLAETQY
NA	TRBV6-1	TRBJ1-5	ASRGGGSWQPQH
NA	TRBV6-1	TRBJ1-5	ASSGWTGDNQPQH
few	TRBV29-1	TRBJ2-3	SVEGQGIPDTQY
NA	TRBV4-2	TRBJ2-3	ASSQDGPGRGTDTQY
NA	TRBV4-1	TRBJ1-2	ASSQAPGRPYGYT
NA	TRBV29-1	TRBJ2-5	SLLGVGQSQETQY
few	TRBV29-1	TRBJ2-1	SVPLRGVINEQF
few	TRBV12-3/TRBV12-4	TRBJ1-3	ASVSGNTIY
few	TRBV5-6	TRBJ2-7	ASSWGAQQGTEQY
few	TRBV20-1	TRBJ2-7	SAADSSYEQY
few	TRBV12-5	TRBJ2-3	ASGPSAWETDTQY
few	TRBV19	TRBJ1-1	ASSPLRGMNTEAF
NA	TRBV19	TRBJ2-3	ASRSTHTQY
NA	TRBV19	TRBJ1-1	ASSIGRNTEAF
NA	TRBV7-8	TRBJ1-1	ASSSSYLRGDTEAF
NA	TRBV5-5	TRBJ2-7	ASSLDRGLH
NA	TRBV4-2	TRBJ2-5	ATLFGETQY
NA	TRBV19	TRBJ2-1	ASSTLAGGLSNEQF
NA	TRBV9	TRBJ2-1	ASSVGGGYNEQF
few	TRBV11-2	TRBJ1-1	ASSPEVGDEAF
once	TRBV4-2	TRBJ2-2	ASSQEWDNTGELF
few	TRBV5-1	TRBJ2-6	ASSLEPTKRASGANVLT
many	TRBV3-1	TRBJ2-5	ASSQAGRYQETQY
few	TRBV4-1	TRBJ1-1	ASSSGVRGVNTEAF
few	TRBV19	TRBJ2-1	ASELGGLAVGEQF
few	TRBV28	TRBJ2-1	ASRTPGGTNNEQF
few	TRBV27	TRBJ1-6	ASSSSYNSPLH
few	TRBV6-2/TRBV6-3	TRBJ2-2	ASSYSDSYTGELF
NA	TRBV12-3/TRBV12-4	TRBJ1-1	ASTRSWTGNTEAF
few	TRBV20-1	TRBJ2-7	SARVPLGNEQY
few	TRBV4-3	TRBJ2-5	ASSQDSFLTPTQETQY
NA	TRBV5-1	TRBJ2-3	ASSPDRVRTDTQY
few	TRBV4-1	TRBJ1-1	ASSQGGLGGTEAF